A selection of T cell receptor beta chains follows, all from one sample in a study of T cell clonotyping in hematopoietic cell transplantation. Sequencing was performed with immunoSEQ multiplex PCR; in TCRdb, only in-frame clones are kept and a portion is missing. The repertoire holds fewer than 80,000 clones, with about 94% as singletons. Input material: peripheral blood mononuclear cells. The source of these receptors is a man aged 50-59 years in good health. Some clones in this sample may be carry-over from other donors' samples. Each CDR3 is given with its conserved first and last residue. A D gene is named only where the DNA matches it firmly. The size of a clone is reported for some rows only, either as once, few or many, or as a class for expanded clones.

D	J	V	size	DNA	CDR3
.	TRBJ1-3	TRBV25-1	.	TGTGCCAGCAGTGTCGGGGGAGCTGTGTCAGGAAACACCATATATTTT	CASSVGGAVSGNTIYF
.	TRBJ1-5	TRBV28	.	TGTGCCAGCAGCACCGGGCAGGGCAATCAGCCCCAGCATTTT	CASSTGQGNQPQHF
.	TRBJ1-1	TRBV28	.	TGTGCCAGCAGTTTGGGTATAATGAACACTGAAGCTTTCTTT	CASSLGIMNTEAFF
.	TRBJ2-1	TRBV7-6	.	TGTGCCAGCAGCCAAACGGGATGGCAATTACACAATGAGCAGTTCTTC	CASSQTGWQLHNEQFF
.	TRBJ1-2	TRBV19	few	TGTGCCACCCAGGGGAACTATGGCTACACCTTC	CATQGNYGYTF
.	TRBJ2-3	TRBV6-1	.	TGTGCCAGCACGGGCCAGGTTCGGGATACGCAGTATTTT	CASTGQVRDTQYF
.	TRBJ1-2	TRBV10-3	.	TGTGCCATCAGTGAGTCGAGTGCCGGTGGCTACACCTTC	CAISESSAGGYTF
.	TRBJ1-2	TRBV25-1	.	TGTGCCAGCACCCTAGACCTCCTTATAGGCTACACCTTC	CASTLDLLIGYTF
TRBD1	TRBJ2-7	TRBV29-1	.	TGCAGCGCCCTGACAGGGAAAGTGTACGAGCAGTACTTC	CSALTGKVYEQYF
.	TRBJ2-6	TRBV7-9	.	TGTGCCAGCAGCCCAGGATTATCGGACGCTGGGGCCAACGTCCTGACTTTC	CASSPGLSDAGANVLTF
.	TRBJ2-5	TRBV6-5	.	TGTGCCAGCAGACGGGGGGAGACCCAGTACTTC	CASRRGETQYF
.	TRBJ1-2	TRBV6-1	.	TGTGCCAGCAGAAGACCGGGACAATTGTACACCTTC	CASRRPGQLYTF
.	TRBJ2-2	TRBV7-9	.	TGTGCCAGCAGCTCTACTAATATGGCAGATAAGACGAACACCGGGGAGCTGTTTTTT	CASSSTNMADKTNTGELFF
.	TRBJ2-5	TRBV2	.	TGTGCCAGCAGTGAAGCGTTAGGGGAGACCCAGTACTTC	CASSEALGETQYF
TRBD2	TRBJ2-7	TRBV10-3	few	TGTGCCATCAGTGATTTAGGGACTAGCGGGAGTGTCTACGAGCAGTACTTC	CAISDLGTSGSVYEQYF
TRBD2	TRBJ2-1	TRBV11-2	.	TGTGCCAGCAGCCTAGGGACTAGCGGACTCAATGAGCAGTTCTTC	CASSLGTSGLNEQFF
.	TRBJ2-2	TRBV6-5	.	TGTGCCAGCAGTTCGAGGAAAGGGGAGCTGTTTTTT	CASSSRKGELFF
TRBD1	TRBJ1-2	TRBV2	.	TGTGCCAGCAGCCCCACTACAGGGGCTAACTATGGCTACACCTTC	CASSPTTGANYGYTF
TRBD1	TRBJ2-5	TRBV9	.	TGTGCCAGCAGCCAGGGACAGGGAGGAGAGACCCAGTACTTC	CASSQGQGGETQYF
.	TRBJ2-5	TRBV10-3	once	TGTGCCATCAGTGAGTATGGCACAGGGAACCAAGAGACCCAGTACTTC	CAISEYGTGNQETQYF
TRBD2	TRBJ2-1	TRBV4-1	.	TGCGCCAGCAGCCAAGAGGGCGTCGGGGGGGCCTCCTACAATGAGCAGTTCTTC	CASSQEGVGGASYNEQFF
.	TRBJ2-1	TRBV7-9	.	TGTGCCAGCAGCTTAGTAGGTCAGGGTTGGTACAATGAGCAGTTCTTC	CASSLVGQGWYNEQFF
.	TRBJ1-6	TRBV5-4	.	TGTGCCAGCAAGGACGGCAATAATTCACCCCTCCACTTT	CASKDGNNSPLHF
.	TRBJ2-1	TRBV5-1	few	TGCGCCAGCAGCGCGGGACTTTCTTACAATGAGCAGTTCTTC	CASSAGLSYNEQFF
.	TRBJ2-6	TRBV7-2	.	TGTGCCAGCAGCTTATCGGACTCTGGGGCCAACGTCCTGACTTTC	CASSLSDSGANVLTF
TRBD2	TRBJ2-1	TRBV5-1	.	TGCGCCAGCAGCTCGACTAGCGGGGGGGACAATGAGCAGTTCTTC	CASSSTSGGDNEQFF
TRBD1	TRBJ1-3	TRBV5-1	.	TGCGCCAGCAGCTTGACAGGGGGTGGAAACACCATATATTTT	CASSLTGGGNTIYF
.	TRBJ1-2	TRBV28	.	TGTGCCAGCAGTCCCTCCCACAGGGATGGCTACACCTTC	CASSPSHRDGYTF
.	TRBJ2-7	TRBV5-6	.	TGTGCCAGCAGCCGTGAATACTCCTACGAGCAGTACTTC	CASSREYSYEQYF
.	TRBJ2-2	TRBV28	once	TGTGCCAGCAGTTTGCAGGGACGGAACACCGGGGAGCTGTTTTTT	CASSLQGRNTGELFF
TRBD1	TRBJ1-1	TRBV14	few	TGTGCCAGCAGCCCATTGGACAGGGTGGGCTTGGTTGAAGCTTTCTTT	CASSPLDRVGLVEAFF
TRBD2	TRBJ2-1	TRBV9	once	TGTGCCAGCAGCGTAGCTCCAAGCGGGAGAGACAATGAGCAGTTCTTC	CASSVAPSGRDNEQFF
TRBD2	TRBJ2-1	TRBV6-5	.	TGTGCCAGCAGTACCGGGACTAGCGGGAGACCGCAGTTCTTC	CASSTGTSGRPQFF